A selection of T cell receptor beta chains follows, all from one sample in a study of vaccination effects on CD4 cells after COVID-19. Antigen specificity for these receptors is unknown. Method: immunoSEQ multiplex PCR; TCRdb's copy keeps in-frame clones and lacks some. The sample carries over 25,000 clones, 60% to 80% recorded once. Sequenced material: CD4+ T cells from PBMCs cultured with HCoV-229E spike peptides, taken after COVID-19 vaccination. The source of these receptors is a human donor who received a COVID-19 vaccine. The CDR3 runs from the conserved cysteine through the conserved F or W. A D gene is named only where the DNA matches it firmly. Part of the rows lack a size; the others show once, few, many or a class for expanded clones.

D gene | J gene | clone size | V gene | CDR3 DNA | CDR3 protein
TRBD2 | TRBJ2-7 | once | TRBV19 | TGTGCCAGTAGTACACGACTAGCGGGAGTCTACGAGCAGTACTTC | CASSTRLAGVYEQYF
. | TRBJ2-3 | . | TRBV18 | TGTGCCAGCTCACCAGGAAACACAGATACGCAGTATTTT | CASSPGNTDTQYF
. | TRBJ2-7 | . | TRBV6-2/TRBV6-3 | TGTGCCAGCAGTTACGGATTATACGAGCAGTACTTC | CASSYGLYEQYF
. | TRBJ1-4 | . | TRBV7-9 | TGTGCCAGCAGCCGTGATAATGAAAAACTGTTTTTT | CASSRDNEKLFF
. | TRBJ1-2 | once | TRBV2 | TGTGCCAGCAGTGACTCCTCGACACCACAGGGCCTGGGGGACTATGGCTACACCTTC | CASSDSSTPQGLGDYGYTF
. | TRBJ1-6 | . | TRBV19 | TGTGCCAGTAGTGGTCTCAGGGTGTACTCACCCCTCCACTTT | CASSGLRVYSPLHF
TRBD2 | TRBJ2-3 | . | TRBV27 | TGTGCCAGCACCTATAGCGGGGGTACGCAGTATTTT | CASTYSGGTQYF
. | TRBJ2-5 | . | TRBV6-5 | TGTGCCAGCAGTTACTCGAGAGTCCAAGAGACCCAGTACTTC | CASSYSRVQETQYF
TRBD1 | TRBJ2-5 | . | TRBV19 | TGTGCCAGTAATATGGGGACAGGGAGGGTAAAGACCCAGTACTTC | CASNMGTGRVKTQYF
. | TRBJ1-1 | . | TRBV5-1 | TGCGCCAGCAGCTTGTCGTCTGGGGGGGCTATGAACACTGAAGCTTTCTTT | CASSLSSGGAMNTEAFF
. | TRBJ2-5 | . | TRBV5-1 | TGCGCCAGCAGTTTCGACCCCGTCGGAGCCAAAGAGACCCAGTACTTC | CASSFDPVGAKETQYF
. | TRBJ2-1 | . | TRBV19 | TGTGCCAGTAGCACATGGGACCGTTACAATGAGCAGTTCTTC | CASSTWDRYNEQFF
. | TRBJ2-7 | . | TRBV7-8 | TGTGCCAGCAGCTCGGCGTGGGGGGCCCCCTACGAGCAGTACTTC | CASSSAWGAPYEQYF
TRBD2 | TRBJ2-1 | few | TRBV18 | TGTGCCAGCTCACCAGCTGGCGGGGGGAGTGGAAGTGAGCAGTTCTTC | CASSPAGGGSGSEQFF
TRBD1 | TRBJ1-2 | . | TRBV6-5 | TGTGCCAGCAGTTACCCACAGGGGTCTGGCTACACCTTC | CASSYPQGSGYTF
TRBD1 | TRBJ1-3 | . | TRBV19 | TGTGCCAGTAGTCCACAGGGGGCGCGTGGAAACACCATATATTTT | CASSPQGARGNTIYF
. | TRBJ2-5 | . | TRBV4-2 | TGTGCCAGCAGCTCCGAGGGGAATGGAGAGACCCAGTACTTC | CASSSEGNGETQYF
. | TRBJ1-1 | medium-sized | TRBV7-8 | TGTGCCAGCAAAAGTAGGGGGGGCAGGAGGTACACTGAAGCTTTCTTT | CASKSRGGRRYTEAFF
. | TRBJ1-3 | . | TRBV2 | TGTGCCAGCAATAGGGTGTCTGGAAACACCATATATTTT | CASNRVSGNTIYF
TRBD1 | TRBJ1-1 | . | TRBV6-2/TRBV6-3 | TGTGCCAGCAGTTTCGGGACAGCGAACACTGAAGCTTTCTTT | CASSFGTANTEAFF
. | TRBJ2-2 | few | TRBV5-4 | TGTGCCAGCAGCTTGGGGGGCAGGTCGAACACCGGGGAGCTGTTTTTT | CASSLGGRSNTGELFF
TRBD1 | TRBJ1-1 | . | TRBV7-2 | TGTGCCAGCAGAACCGGGACAGGGAACACTGAAGCTTTCTTT | CASRTGTGNTEAFF
. | TRBJ2-1 | . | TRBV7-8 | TGTGCCAGCAGCTCAGGTAATCTAGCGCTATCCTACAATGAGCAGTTCTTC | CASSSGNLALSYNEQFF
TRBD2 | TRBJ2-7 | . | TRBV13 | TGTGCCAGCAGCCGTTCTAGCGGGGGGGCTCGCGAGCAGTACTTC | CASSRSSGGAREQYF
. | TRBJ2-7 | . | TRBV19 | TGTGCCAGTAGTGGTATTTCCTACGAGCAGTACTTC | CASSGISYEQYF
. | TRBJ1-6 | few | TRBV12-3/TRBV12-4 | TGTGCCAGCAGTTTAGGCGGTCAAACCCTCCACTTT | CASSLGGQTLHF
. | TRBJ1-6 | . | TRBV5-5 | TGTGCCAGCAGCTTGGCAGGGAGCTCCTATAATTCACCCCTCCACTTT | CASSLAGSSYNSPLHF
. | TRBJ1-1 | few | TRBV6-5 | TGTGCCAGCAGTTACCTGGCAGCCAACACTGAAGCTTTCTTT | CASSYLAANTEAFF
. | TRBJ1-1 | . | TRBV12-5 | TGTGCTAGTGGTTTGGGTGGGACCACTGAAGCTTTCTTT | CASGLGGTTEAFF
. | TRBJ2-7 | . | TRBV11-1 | TGTGCCAGCAGGGGGCAGCCGGGGTCCTACGAGCAGTACTTC | CASRGQPGSYEQYF
. | TRBJ1-3 | . | TRBV19 | TGTGCCAGTAGTCCTACAGGGCCCTCTGGAAACACCATATATTTT | CASSPTGPSGNTIYF
TRBD1 | TRBJ1-5 | few | TRBV5-1 | TGCGCCAGCAGCAGCGGACAGGAAGGGGGGCCCCAGCATTTT | CASSSGQEGGPQHF
. | TRBJ1-2 | . | TRBV19 | TGTGCCAGTAGTGTCCAGGGGCAGGGTACTTCCACTAACTATGGCTACACCTTC | CASSVQGQGTSTNYGYTF
. | TRBJ2-5 | once | TRBV5-1 | TGCGCCAGCAGCTGGGGGGCAGGGAGTAGGACACAAGAGACCCAGTACTTC | CASSWGAGSRTQETQYF
. | TRBJ1-2 | . | TRBV6-4 | TGTGCCAGCAGTGATTGGGACGGCCGTGGCTACACCTTC | CASSDWDGRGYTF
TRBD1 | TRBJ1-2 | . | TRBV29-1 | TGCAGGAAAGAAGGCGTTGGGTCTCCGTGCAGGGGGTATTTTGGCTACACCTTC | CRKEGVGSPCRGYFGYTF
. | TRBJ2-2 | . | TRBV19 | TGTGCCTCAGACCAGGGGCAGGTCACCGGGGAGCTGTTTTTT | CASDQGQVTGELFF
TRBD1 | TRBJ2-6 | few | TRBV27 | TGTGCCAGCAGACTAGGGACAGCTGGGGCCAACGTCCTGACTTTC | CASRLGTAGANVLTF
TRBD1 | TRBJ2-3 | . | TRBV4-1 | TGCGCCAGCAGCCAAGTATTTCGACAGGGAAGTACGTTGCGTACGCAGTATTTT | CASSQVFRQGSTLRTQYF
. | TRBJ1-1 | . | TRBV13 | TGTGCCAGCAGCTTCGGTTCCCCGAACACTGAAGCTTTCTTT | CASSFGSPNTEAFF
. | TRBJ1-5 | . | TRBV5-5 | TGTGCCAGCAGCTTGGTTCCCCCAGATACTACAAATCAGCCCCAGCATTTT | CASSLVPPDTTNQPQHF
TRBD2 | TRBJ2-1 | once | TRBV19 | TGTGCCAGTAGTGAAGGGCTAGCGGTAAGCTCCTACAATGAGCAGTTCTTC | CASSEGLAVSSYNEQFF
TRBD1 | TRBJ1-2 | . | TRBV3-1/TRBV3-2 | TGTGCCAGCAGCTTCTGGGACAGTCAGGCTGGCTACACCTTC | CASSFWDSQAGYTF
. | TRBJ1-6 | . | TRBV7-2 | TGTGCCAGCAGCCCACCGGGGTCGAGCTCCTATAATTCACCCCTCCACTTT | CASSPPGSSSYNSPLHF
. | TRBJ1-2 | . | TRBV5-1 | TGCGCCAGCAGCTTGAGTCAGGCCTATGGCTACACCTTC | CASSLSQAYGYTF
. | TRBJ2-2 | . | TRBV11-3 | TGTGCCAGCAGCTTCCAGGGGACGAACACCGGGGAGCTGTTTTTT | CASSFQGTNTGELFF
. | TRBJ1-2 | . | TRBV5-4 | TGTGCCAGCAGCTTGGGCAGCCTAGACTATGGCTACACCTTC | CASSLGSLDYGYTF
TRBD1 | TRBJ1-1 | . | TRBV6-5 | TGTGCCGGTGGACAGGTGAACACTGAAGCTTTCTTT | CAGGQVNTEAFF
. | TRBJ1-1 | once | TRBV2 | TGTGCCAGCAGTGTAGGGGAAGTGTTGGGAGCTTTCTTT | CASSVGEVLGAFF
TRBD1 | TRBJ1-2 | . | TRBV28 | TGTGCCAGCAGTCACGTGGCTCCGGGACAGACAATCTATGGCTACACCTTC | CASSHVAPGQTIYGYTF
TRBD1 | TRBJ2-5 | . | TRBV27 | TGTGCCAGCAGTTTCGGACAGGGGATGGGGGAGACCCAGTACTTC | CASSFGQGMGETQYF
TRBD1 | TRBJ1-4 | once | TRBV2 | TGTGCCAGTGGAGGGTCCGGGACAGCTAATGAAAAACTGTTTTTT | CASGGSGTANEKLFF
TRBD1 | TRBJ1-2 | . | TRBV9 | TGTGCCAGCAGCGCCGGGACAGGGAACTATGGCTACACCTTC | CASSAGTGNYGYTF
. | TRBJ2-1 | . | TRBV10-3 | TGTGCCATCAGTGAGCGCGCGGGCTCCTACAATGAGCAGTTCTTC | CAISERAGSYNEQFF
TRBD1 | TRBJ2-4 | few | TRBV5-1 | TGCGCCAGCAGCGAGGGACAGGGTTTTGCCATTCAGTACTTC | CASSEGQGFAIQYF
. | TRBJ2-7 | once | TRBV18 | TGTGCCAGCTCACCACGGGAGAAGGTGAGCTACGAGCAGTACTTC | CASSPREKVSYEQYF